This is a list of T cell receptor beta chains from one sample in a study of beta chain features in type 1 diabetes. The protocol was immunoSEQ multiplex PCR, while the TCRdb copy is restricted to in-frame clones and leaves out a portion. The sample lists around 340,000 clones; roughly a fifth were seen once. Sequences were obtained from naive CD4+ T cells from blood. These TCRs come from a woman aged 18-35 years in good health. Each CDR3 is given with its conserved first and last residue. D genes are given only for firm matches. Clone sizes are given selectively: once, few, many, or a class where the clone is expanded.

>few|TRBD1|TRBV30|TRBJ1-1|12
CAWSVLGQEAFF
TGTGCCTGGAGTGTATTGGGACAGGAAGCTTTCTTT
>-|TRBD1|TRBV5-1|TRBJ2-1|16
CASSFDPGQGGNEQFF
TGCGCCAGCAGCTTCGATCCCGGACAGGGTGGCAATGAGCAGTTCTTC
>few|-|TRBV4-2|TRBJ2-7|13
CASSQEVGPEQYF
TGTGCCAGCAGCCAAGAGGTTGGGCCCGAGCAGTACTTC
>few|TRBD2|TRBV2|TRBJ2-3|15
CASSQLAGGTDTQYF
TGTGCCAGCAGCCAACTAGCGGGAGGAACAGATACGCAGTATTTT
>-|TRBD2|TRBV13|TRBJ2-1|17
CASSIRAGLAAYNEQFF
TGTGCCAGCAGCATTAGGGCAGGGCTAGCGGCCTACAATGAGCAGTTCTTC
>-|-|TRBV2|TRBJ1-5|15
CASREGQYSNQPQHF
TGTGCCAGCAGGGAAGGACAGTATAGCAATCAGCCCCAGCATTTT
>few|-|TRBV29-1|TRBJ1-2|14
CSVEYPGGTYGYTF
TGCAGCGTTGAATACCCGGGAGGGACGTATGGCTACACCTTC
>few|-|TRBV4-1|TRBJ2-1|16
CASSLSHGIRYNEQFF
TGCGCCAGCAGCCTCTCCCACGGGATAAGATACAATGAGCAGTTCTTC
>-|-|TRBV7-9|TRBJ2-7|17
CASSYRGGADGTYEQYF
TGTGCCAGCAGCTACCGCGGGGGCGCGGATGGAACCTACGAGCAGTACTTC
>-|TRBD1|TRBV27|TRBJ2-3|14
CATHRQGARDTQYF
TGTGCCACCCACAGACAGGGGGCGCGAGATACGCAGTATTTT
>-|TRBD1|TRBV4-1|TRBJ1-4|16
CASSQGTGPTNEKLFF
TGCGCCAGCAGCCAGGGGACAGGGCCCACTAATGAAAAACTGTTTTTT
>-|TRBD1|TRBV6-5|TRBJ1-6|14
CASSLTGGFSPLHF
TGTGCCAGCAGCCTGACAGGGGGCTTTTCACCCCTCCACTTT
>few|-|TRBV7-9|TRBJ2-7|14
CASSPGLVNYEQYF
TGTGCCAGCAGCCCGGGACTTGTTAACTACGAGCAGTACTTC
>-|-|TRBV29-1|TRBJ1-1|14
CSVALRLQRTEAFF
TGCAGCGTTGCCCTACGACTTCAAAGGACTGAAGCTTTCTTT
>few|TRBD1|TRBV18|TRBJ1-1|15
CASSPGRGLDTEAFF
TGTGCCAGCTCACCAGGCAGGGGGCTAGACACTGAAGCTTTCTTT
>-|-|TRBV9|TRBJ1-1|9
CARDGEAFF
TGTGCCCGGGATGGTGAAGCTTTCTTT
>-|-|TRBV30|TRBJ1-2|15
CAWTPLRGRTIGYTF
TGTGCCTGGACCCCCCTGCGGGGGCGTACTATTGGCTACACCTTC
>-|-|TRBV5-1|TRBJ2-7|13
CASSSLTSYEQYF
TGCGCCAGCAGCTCCTTAACTTCCTACGAGCAGTACTTC
>few|-|TRBV29-1|TRBJ2-6|13
CSVAPSGANVLTF
TGCAGCGTTGCCCCGTCTGGGGCCAACGTCCTGACTTTC
>once|-|TRBV11-2|TRBJ1-1|15
CASSQLARGNTEAFF
TGTGCCAGCAGCCAACTGGCCAGGGGAAACACTGAAGCTTTCTTT
>-|-|TRBV2|TRBJ1-2|13
CASSYQEVNGYTF
TGTGCCAGCAGTTATCAGGAAGTAAATGGCTACACCTTC
>-|-|TRBV7-2|TRBJ1-4|15
CASSLGRDRREKLFF
TGTGCCAGCAGCTTGGGGCGGGACCGGAGGGAAAAACTGTTTTTT
>-|TRBD2|TRBV19|TRBJ2-7|14
CASGTSGETYEQYF
TGTGCCAGTGGGACTAGCGGGGAAACCTACGAGCAGTACTTC
>few|-|TRBV27|TRBJ1-1|14
CASSRAGMNTEAFF
TGTGCCAGCAGCCGTGCCGGGATGAACACTGAAGCTTTCTTT
>few|TRBD1|TRBV2|TRBJ1-1|14
CASSSGTENTEAFF
TGTGCCAGCAGCTCCGGGACAGAGAACACTGAAGCTTTCTTT
>few|TRBD1|TRBV5-4|TRBJ2-1|15
CASSRGTGGRDEQFF
TGTGCCAGCAGCCGTGGGACAGGGGGACGGGATGAGCAGTTCTTC
>-|TRBD1|TRBV30|TRBJ2-5|14
CASSRTGLAETQYF
TGTGCCAGCAGCAGGACAGGGCTCGCAGAGACCCAGTACTTC
>-|-|TRBV6-5|TRBJ1-4|15
CASSYLGEANEKLFF
TGTGCCAGCAGTTACCTGGGGGAGGCTAATGAAAAACTGTTTTTT
>few|TRBD2|TRBV4-1|TRBJ2-5|15
CASSQALLAGETQYF
TGCGCCAGCAGCCAAGCCTTACTAGCGGGAGAGACCCAGTACTTC
>-|-|TRBV15|TRBJ1-4|15
CATSRDGGENEKLFF
TGTGCCACCAGCAGAGATGGTGGTGAGAATGAAAAACTGTTTTTT
>few|-|TRBV9|TRBJ1-2|12
CASSPAGYGYTF
TGTGCCAGCAGCCCAGCAGGGTATGGCTACACCTTC
>-|-|TRBV27|TRBJ2-6|17
CASMRDRTSSGANVLTF
TGTGCCAGCATGCGCGACAGGACATCCTCTGGGGCCAACGTCCTGACTTTC
>-|-|TRBV6-5|TRBJ2-1|15
CASRTSLSSYNEQFF
TGTGCCAGCAGGACTTCTCTAAGCTCCTACAATGAGCAGTTCTTC
>-|TRBD2|TRBV5-4|TRBJ2-3|16
CASSPVSGSGTDTQYF
TGTGCCAGCAGTCCCGTTAGCGGGAGTGGAACAGATACGCAGTATTTT
>few|TRBD2|TRBV2|TRBJ2-7|15
CASSPGGGLDYEQYF
TGTGCCAGCAGCCCCGGGGGAGGACTAGACTACGAGCAGTACTTC
>-|TRBD1|TRBV6-5|TRBJ1-2|15
CASSRTGRGGYGYTF
TGTGCCAGTTCACGGACAGGCCGGGGGGGCTATGGCTACACCTTC
>few|-|TRBV5-6|TRBJ2-1|11
CASSLDSEQFF
TGTGCCAGCAGCTTGGATAGTGAGCAGTTCTTC
>-|TRBD1|TRBV29-1|TRBJ2-1|14
CSVEAGQGTDEQFF
TGCAGCGTTGAGGCAGGACAGGGAACGGATGAGCAGTTCTTC
>-|-|TRBV2|TRBJ1-1|13
CASTQVLNTEAFF
TGTGCCAGCACTCAGGTCCTCAACACTGAAGCTTTCTTT
>few|TRBD2|TRBV7-3|TRBJ2-7|15
CASSRKREIAYEQYF
TGTGCCAGCAGCCGTAAGCGGGAGATTGCCTACGAGCAGTACTTC
>-|-|TRBV30|TRBJ1-1|15
CAWSSFLRRSPEAFF
TGTGCCTGGAGTTCTTTCCTACGGAGAAGCCCTGAAGCTTTCTTT
>-|-|TRBV10-3|TRBJ2-1|13
CALRRDDLNEQFF
TGTGCCCTGAGGAGGGACGATCTCAATGAGCAGTTCTTC
>-|-|TRBV14|TRBJ1-6|14
CASSQVYWSSPLHF
TGTGCCAGCAGCCAAGTATATTGGAGTTCACCCCTCCACTTT
>-|-|TRBV5-1|TRBJ1-6|14
CASSLGLFNSPLHF
TGCGCCAGCAGCTTGGGGCTGTTTAATTCACCCCTCCACTTT
>few|TRBD2|TRBV9|TRBJ2-1|15
CASSRSGSSYNEQFF
TGTGCCAGCAGCCGGAGCGGGAGCTCCTACAATGAGCAGTTCTTC
>-|-|TRBV28|TRBJ1-1|13
CASSPAGNTEAFF
TGTGCCAGCAGTCCCGCGGGGAACACTGAAGCTTTCTTT
>few|TRBD2|TRBV7-2|TRBJ2-5|16
CASSVGTSGGQETQYF
TGTGCCAGCAGCGTGGGGACTAGCGGGGGTCAAGAGACCCAGTACTTC
>-|TRBD1|TRBV30|TRBJ2-6|14
CAWSSPQGPNVLTF
TGTGCCTGGAGTTCCCCACAGGGGCCCAACGTCCTGACTTTC